This paragraph reports one T cell receptor (beta chain). This sample was taken from a study of blood T cell repertoires in COVID-19. Trimming took off 5 bases at V and 3 bases at J, with 7 bases between the two ends. The CDR3 has 12 residues. Profiled with immunoSEQ multiplex PCR; TCRdb holds only in-frame clones, not every one. There are 270,000 or so clones in the sample; 82% occur only once, and roughly 3.1% lies in the top ten. The chain uses TRBV12-3 or TRBV12-4 and TRBJ1-1, with TRBD1 as a possible D gene (6 bases). The sample comprised peripheral blood. This receptor was obtained from a woman under 30 with acute or convalescent COVID-19. The CDR3 loop reads CASSGQYTEAFF. CDR3 sequence (DNA): TGTGCCAGCAGTGGACAGTACACTGAAGCTTTCTTT.